Listed below are T cell receptor beta chains from one sample, sequenced in a study of blood T cell repertoires in COVID-19. The assay was immunoSEQ multiplex PCR, and TCRdb's table has in-frame clones only and misses some. The table has approximately 170,000 clones, over 80% seen once. Source material: peripheral blood. Every receptor here comes from a man in his sixties or seventies who had recovered from COVID-19. Both conserved end residues are part of each CDR3. A D gene is named only where the DNA matches it firmly. Size is stated for part of the rows, as once, few or many counts, or as a class when the clone is expanded.

abundance | j_gene | v_gene | d_gene | CDR3nt | CDR3aa
NA | TRBJ1-1 | TRBV7-2 | TRBD1 | TGTGCCAGCAGCTTGACAGGGGGGCAAGCTTTCTTT | CASSLTGGQAFF
NA | TRBJ1-1 | TRBV6-5 | TRBD1 | TGTGCCAGCAGTTCCCGGACAGGGAACACTGAAGCTTTCTTT | CASSSRTGNTEAFF
NA | TRBJ1-4 | TRBV27 | NA | TGTGCCAGCAGTTTCTATAGAGCAGGGATTAGTACCAACTCCAATGAAAAACTGTTTTTT | CASSFYRAGISTNSNEKLFF
NA | TRBJ1-3 | TRBV7-2 | TRBD1 | TGTGCCAGCAGCTTAGCGAGCCAACAGGGGAGCTCTGGAAACACCATATATTTT | CASSLASQQGSSGNTIYF
NA | TRBJ2-5 | TRBV3-1/TRBV3-2 | TRBD1 | TGTGCCAGCAGCCGTTCGACAGGGGGCGGGGAGACCCAGTACTTC | CASSRSTGGGETQYF
once | TRBJ2-1 | TRBV7-6 | NA | TGTGCCAGCAGCTTTGAGGGCTCCTACAATGAGCAGTTCTTC | CASSFEGSYNEQFF
NA | TRBJ2-1 | TRBV7-2 | NA | TGTGCCAGCAGCTTAGATTGGGCCTCCTACAATGAGCAGTTCTTC | CASSLDWASYNEQFF
few | TRBJ1-2 | TRBV4-1 | TRBD1 | TGCGCCAGCAGCCAAGATATTAACAGGGGAGACTATGGCTACACCTTC | CASSQDINRGDYGYTF
NA | TRBJ1-1 | TRBV9 | NA | TGTGCCAGCAGCGCCTACGGGGGAGGGGGAGGCACTGAAGCTTTCTTT | CASSAYGGGGGTEAFF
NA | TRBJ2-2 | TRBV5-4 | TRBD1 | TGTGCCAGCAGCTTGGCGTCGGCAGGGGGCGCAACCGGGGAGCTGTTTTTT | CASSLASAGGATGELFF
NA | TRBJ1-1 | TRBV7-2 | TRBD1 | TGTGCCAGCAGCTTAGCCAAGAGGGACAGGAGGGGGTCTGAAGCTTTCTTT | CASSLAKRDRRGSEAFF
few | TRBJ1-5 | TRBV7-9 | NA | TGTGCCAGCAGTTCCGGGGTATCCAATCAGCCCCAGCATTTT | CASSSGVSNQPQHF
NA | TRBJ1-1 | TRBV11-2 | TRBD1 | TGTGCCAGCAGCTGGGAACAGGGGCGGGCTTTCTTT | CASSWEQGRAFF
NA | TRBJ2-3 | TRBV24-1 | TRBD2 | TGTGCCACCAGTGATTTTGGACTAGCGGGAGGTTCAGATACGCAGTATTTT | CATSDFGLAGGSDTQYF
NA | TRBJ2-2 | TRBV9 | TRBD2 | TGTGCCAGCAGCGTAGCCACCCAGACTAGCGGGAGGGCCGGGGAGCTGTTTTTT | CASSVATQTSGRAGELFF
NA | TRBJ2-5 | TRBV9 | NA | TGTGCCAGCAGCGTCGCAGGTGAAGAGACCCAGTACTTC | CASSVAGEETQYF
NA | TRBJ2-5 | TRBV12-3/TRBV12-4 | NA | TGTGCCAGCAGTTCCGAACTGGAGACCCAGTACTTC | CASSSELETQYF
NA | TRBJ1-1 | TRBV28 | NA | TGTGCCAGCAGTTTTGGCAGGGTCGGGACTGAAGCTTTCTTT | CASSFGRVGTEAFF
NA | TRBJ1-5 | TRBV9 | TRBD1 | TGTGCCAGCAGCGTAGCAGGGGGTAGCAATCAGCCCCAGCATTTT | CASSVAGGSNQPQHF
few | TRBJ2-3 | TRBV2 | TRBD2 | TGTGCCGCAGCTAGCGGAGAAACAGATACGCAGTATTTT | CAAASGETDTQYF
NA | TRBJ2-5 | TRBV29-1 | TRBD1 | TGCAGCGTTGATTTGGGGACAGAGCAAGAGACCCAGTACTTC | CSVDLGTEQETQYF
NA | TRBJ2-7 | TRBV12-5 | NA | TGTGCTAGTGGTTTGGTAGGCAGGGCCAACTCCTACGAGCAGTACTTC | CASGLVGRANSYEQYF
NA | TRBJ1-2 | TRBV7-2 | TRBD1 | TGTGCCAGCAGCTCCGCCCCGACAGGGGTCGGTGGCTACACCTTC | CASSSAPTGVGGYTF
once | TRBJ1-3 | TRBV20-1 | NA | TGCAGTGCTAGTGCCAGGTCAGGAAACACCATATATTTT | CSASARSGNTIYF
few | TRBJ1-1 | TRBV6-1 | NA | TGTGCCAGCAGTGAACTCAGGGCGGGAACTGAAGCTTTCTTT | CASSELRAGTEAFF
NA | TRBJ2-7 | TRBV11-2 | NA | TGTGCCAGCAGCTTTGAGGGCTCCTACGAGCAGTACTTC | CASSFEGSYEQYF
NA | TRBJ1-1 | TRBV18 | TRBD1 | TGTGCCAGCTCACCAACTCCTCCGGGACAGGGAAACACTGAAGCTTTCTTT | CASSPTPPGQGNTEAFF
NA | TRBJ2-3 | TRBV18 | TRBD2 | TGTGCCAGCTCACCAGGACTAGCGGGAGCAGATACGCAGTATTTT | CASSPGLAGADTQYF
NA | TRBJ2-1 | TRBV5-1 | NA | TGCGCCAGCAGCTTGCTGGCGGGCCATACTACCGGCAATGAGCAGTTCTTC | CASSLLAGHTTGNEQFF
NA | TRBJ2-1 | TRBV25-1 | TRBD2 | TGTGCCAGCAGTGCCGAAAGGACTAGCGGGAGTATTACCGATGAGCAGTTCTTC | CASSAERTSGSITDEQFF
once | TRBJ1-1 | TRBV18 | TRBD1 | TGTGCCAGCTCACCGGACAGGACGAACACTGAAGCTTTCTTT | CASSPDRTNTEAFF
NA | TRBJ2-3 | TRBV14 | NA | TGTGCCAGCAGCCGAAGGGGTAGCGGACAAGGGTTTGTGGCAGATACGCAGTATTTT | CASSRRGSGQGFVADTQYF
NA | TRBJ2-7 | TRBV3-1/TRBV3-2 | NA | TGTGCCAGCAGCCAGAGGGCAGCAAAGGACGAGCAGTACTTC | CASSQRAAKDEQYF
NA | TRBJ2-7 | TRBV7-2 | TRBD2 | TGTGCCAGCAGCTCTAGCGGGGGGTCCTACGAGCAGTACTTC | CASSSSGGSYEQYF
NA | TRBJ1-5 | TRBV15 | NA | TGTGCCACCAGCAGAGATTCGGCCGAGGACTACAATCAGCCCCAGCATTTT | CATSRDSAEDYNQPQHF
few | TRBJ2-2 | TRBV5-8 | TRBD2 | TGTGCCAGCAGCTTGGGACTAGCGGGAGGAATCGGGGAGCTGTTTTTT | CASSLGLAGGIGELFF
NA | TRBJ1-1 | TRBV29-1 | NA | TGCAGCGTTGAGTTGACTAACACTGAAGCTTTCTTT | CSVELTNTEAFF
NA | TRBJ2-7 | TRBV28 | NA | TGTGCCAGCAGTTTATTGGCGGGGCACTCCTACGAGCAGTACTTC | CASSLLAGHSYEQYF
NA | TRBJ1-5 | TRBV15 | NA | TGTGCCGCGTCCCAGGGTCCCCAGCCCCAGCATTTT | CAASQGPQPQHF
NA | TRBJ2-3 | TRBV27 | NA | TGTGCCAGCAGTTTATCGGCCAGCGCGGGGACAGATACGCAGTATTTT | CASSLSASAGTDTQYF
NA | TRBJ2-3 | TRBV6-2/TRBV6-3 | TRBD2 | TGTGCCAGCAGTTACTCCGCTAGCGGATACACAGATACGCAGTATTTT | CASSYSASGYTDTQYF
NA | TRBJ1-1 | TRBV7-3 | NA | TGTGCCAGCAGCTTGGGGGGGTTCGCTGAAGCTTTCTTT | CASSLGGFAEAFF
NA | TRBJ2-2 | TRBV5-1 | NA | TGCGCCAGCAGCTTCTCAGGGGATCACACCGGGGAGCTGTTTTTT | CASSFSGDHTGELFF
NA | TRBJ1-2 | TRBV24-1 | NA | TGTGCCCCCCCCGGGGAGGGCGGCTATGGCTACACCTTC | CAPPGEGGYGYTF
NA | TRBJ2-5 | TRBV11-2 | NA | TGTGCCAGCGCGGCTTCAGCGGTCGAGACCCAGTACTTC | CASAASAVETQYF
NA | TRBJ1-6 | TRBV9 | NA | TGTGCCAGCAGCGTCGACAGTACACCCTATAATTCACCCCTCCACTTT | CASSVDSTPYNSPLHF